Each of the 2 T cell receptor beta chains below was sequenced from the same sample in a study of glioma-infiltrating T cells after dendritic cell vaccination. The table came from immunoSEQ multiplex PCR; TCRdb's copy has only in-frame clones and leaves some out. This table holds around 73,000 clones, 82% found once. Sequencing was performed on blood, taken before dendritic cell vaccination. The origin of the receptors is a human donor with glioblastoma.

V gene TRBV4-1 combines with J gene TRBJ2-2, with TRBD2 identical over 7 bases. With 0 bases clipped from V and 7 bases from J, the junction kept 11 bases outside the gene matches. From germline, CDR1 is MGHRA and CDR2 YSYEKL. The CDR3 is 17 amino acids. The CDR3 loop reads CASSQEVPRETNGELFF. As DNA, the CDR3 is TGCGCCAGCAGCCAAGAAGTGCCGCGGGAGACTAACGGGGAGCTGTTTTTT.

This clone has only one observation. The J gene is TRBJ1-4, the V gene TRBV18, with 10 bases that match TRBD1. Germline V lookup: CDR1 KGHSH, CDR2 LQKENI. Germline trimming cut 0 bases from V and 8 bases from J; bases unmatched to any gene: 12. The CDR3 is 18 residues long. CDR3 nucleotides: TGTGCCAGCTCACCACCGGGACAGGGGATAGCCCGAGCAGAAAAACTGTTTTTT. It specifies CASSPPGQGIARAEKLFF.